Shown below are 14 T cell receptor beta chains from a single sample sequenced in a study of T cell repertoires in cytomegalovirus infection (dated by TCRdb to between 2018 and 2021). The run used an Illumina HiSeq 1500. TCRdb took the public reads, trimmed them with fastp at Q25, ran MiXCR for clone calling and kept in-frame beta chains. Each record represents a unique CDR3 protein, reported with the most common genes and DNA among its rows. The sample has approximately 550,000 distinct CDR3 sequences on record, more than 15% of them singletons. More than 20% of the sample is taken by the ten largest. The sample taken for sequencing was CD8+ T cells from PBMCs. Receptors originate from a human donor in good health (CMV status not recorded). Some clones in this sample may be carry-over from other donors' samples.

This clonotype was observed a handful of times. This chain links TRBV29-1 with TRBJ1-2; D is unresolved. The CDR3 sequence is 12 residues long. V lost 4 bases to trimming and J lost 8 bases, with 14 bases between them. Germline assignment: CDR1 SQVTM and CDR2 ANQGSEA. The CDR3 DNA reads as TGCAGCGTTGCCCCGAACCAGCCCGGCTACACCTTC. This codes for CSVAPNQPGYTF.

In its sample, this clonotype was seen a few times. The rearrangement joins TRBV25-1 to TRBJ2-1; TRBD2 might be the D (6 bases). There are 12 residues in the CDR3. Trimming stripped 5 bases from V and 10 bases from J, with 12 bases between. Germline V CDR1 and CDR2: MGHDK, SYGVNS. The CDR3 coding sequence is TGTGCCAGCAGTCATCAGGGAGGCGAGCAGTTCTTC. The encoded protein is CASSHQGGEQFF.

With respect to this clonotype: One end of the junction does not line up with germline, which may come from a read error. This chain links TRBV12-5 with TRBJ1-2; D is perhaps TRBD1 (5 bases). Looked up from germline, CDR1 is LGHNT and CDR2 is FRNRAP. The CDR3 loop spans 16 amino acids. The CDR3 reads CASGSPGGGPNYGYSF. In DNA form, the CDR3 reads TGTGCTAGTGGTTCCCCCGGCGGGGGACCTAACTATGGCTACAGCTTC.

This clonotype appeared many times. J is TRBJ1-5 and V is TRBV11-2; D remains unclear. The CDR3 loop spans 14 amino acids. V dropped 5 bases and J dropped 10 bases, with 18 bases sitting between them. The germline V gene encodes CDR1 SGHAT and CDR2 FQNNGV. The DNA of the CDR3 is TGTGCCAGCAGCCCTCGCCCGGACCGGTCACCCCAGCATTTT. Encoded protein: CASSPRPDRSPQHF.

This clonotype was observed at least ten times. The chain joins TRBV14 to TRBJ2-7, with a tentative D call TRBD1 (5 bases). The germline gives CDR1 SGHDN, CDR2 FVKESK. Trimming removed 3 bases at V and 3 bases at J, with 12 bases between. The CDR3 has 14 amino acids. The CDR3 nucleotides are TGTGCCAGCAGCCACCGCCAGGGTTACTACGAGCAGTACTTC. Protein: CASSHRQGYYEQYF.

The chain is built from TRBV15 and TRBJ1-5; D possibly corresponds to TRBD1 (5 bases). The CDR3 length is 17 residues. The V and J ends lost 0 bases and 0 bases respectively, with 12 bases between them. The V gene's germline CDR1 is LNHNV and CDR2 YYDKDF (reference sequence). The CDR3 DNA reads as TGTGCCACCAGCAGAGATGGGGCGGAGTATAGCAATCAGCCCCAGCATTTT. It translates to CATSRDGAEYSNQPQHF.

A remark on this clonotype: The conserved phenylalanine or tryptophan is not found at the CDR3 terminus, so this likely reflects a read error. Because the CDR3's place on the DNA is in doubt, the DNA is left out and the CDR3 is given as listed by TCRdb. V and J are TRBV7-6 and TRBJ2-1; TRBD2 was called by the table and not checked on the DNA. The CDR3 contains 18 residues when both ends are counted. Per the germline V gene, CDR1 is SGHVS and CDR2 is FNYEAQ. The chain's CDR3 is CASSPVRPHWEGHFEQLL.

In its sample, this clonotype was seen many times. The chain is built from TRBV7-9 and TRBJ2-1, with 7 bases matching TRBD1. From germline, CDR1 is SEHNR and CDR2 FQNEAQ (reference sequence). After removal of 8 bases from V and 9 bases from J, the junction contained 13 bases not matched to a gene. The CDR3 runs 14 residues. The CDR3 reads CASGIGVGGSEQFF. DNA for the CDR3: TGTGCCAGCGGGATCGGGGTAGGGGGCAGTGAGCAGTTCTTC.

Comments on this clonotype: It may be a read error: a sequence one base away is much more abundant. The chain links TRBV10-3 to TRBJ1-5; 10 bases agree with TRBD1. This CDR3 spans 14 amino acids. Germline values: CDR1 ENHRY, CDR2 SYGVKD. Trimming took 5 bases from V and 4 from J; bases not matched to a gene: 2. The CDR3 coding sequence is TGTGCCATCAGTACGGGACAGGGGAATCAGCCCCAGCATTTT. Translating gives CAISTGQGNQPQHF.

This clonotype was counted many times. CDR3 DNA sequence: TGTGCCAGCAGAACCGACAGGGGGCTTGTGAACACTGAAGCTTTCTTT. This codes for CASRTDRGLVNTEAFF. The chain recombines TRBV28 with TRBJ1-1; 10 positions match TRBD1. The J segment lost 0 bases and the V segment lost 6 bases, leaving 7 bases of the junction unmatched. Germline CDR1 MDHEN, CDR2 SYDVKM. The CDR3 has 16 residues.

The gene calls are TRBV28 and TRBJ2-7; D ambiguous. The CDR3 length is 14 residues. From germline, CDR1 is MDHEN and CDR2 SYDVKM. Trimming removed 6 bases at V and 1 base at J, with 13 bases between. The DNA of the CDR3 is TGTGCCAGCAGCCCCCGTAGGAAGTCCTACGAGCAGTACTTC. Its translation: CASSPRRKSYEQYF.

This clonotype appeared many times. This chain links TRBV12-3 or TRBV12-4 with TRBJ1-2; 7 bases map to TRBD1. CDR3 length equals 16 residues. With V trimmed by 7 bases and J by 7 bases, 18 bases remained unmatched. In nucleotides, the CDR3 is TGTGCCAGCATCCCGAAGAGACAGGGTTATTTAGGTGGCTACACCTTC. The encoded protein is CASIPKRQGYLGGYTF.

The chain employs TRBV2 and TRBJ1-1; D may be TRBD1 (6 bases). Per the germline V gene, CDR1 is SNHLY and CDR2 is FYNNEI. The ends were cut back, 7 bases at V and 3 bases at J, with 12 bases in the middle. The CDR3 spans 13 residues. The CDR3 loop reads CASTTGPDTEAFF. Written as DNA, the CDR3 is TGTGCCAGCACCACAGGGCCTGACACTGAAGCTTTCTTT.

This clonotype turned up a few times. This rearrangement joins TRBV10-3 to TRBJ1-5, with a tentative D call TRBD1 (5 bases). The V end lost 3 bases, the J end lost 2 bases, and 17 bases lay between the germline ends. This CDR3 has 17 amino acids. CDR1 is ENHRY, CDR2 SYGVKD, per germline. CDR3 nucleotides: TGTGCCATCAGTGAAAAACCACGGACATTGGGCAATCAGCCCCAGCATTTT. Translated: CAISEKPRTLGNQPQHF.